This T cell receptor (beta chain) emerged from a study of early T cells in non-severe SARS-CoV-2 infection. On the study more broadly: With bulk RNA from unsorted whole blood as input, sequencing yielded unpaired chains.

Individual cDNA molecules received unique molecular identifiers. TCRdb re-derived calls from the 5' RACE reads in MiXCR, one entry per CDR3 protein. This table holds approximately 57,000 distinct CDR3 sequences, around 12% found once. This clonotype was detected a few times. Its specificity is unknown. Overall study findings and caveats: VDJdb-based matching was biased toward anti-spike CD8 responses and missed private and CD4 specificities.

This TCR was sampled from an adult who was a healthcare worker with PCR-confirmed SARS-CoV-2 infection or an uninfected control (not recorded which). Source material: whole blood.

CDR3 loop: CASSSLRGQRGYTF. In DNA form, the CDR3 reads TGTGCCAGCAGCTCGCTCAGGGGGCAACGTGGCTACACCTTC. This sequence joins TRBV11-2 and TRBJ1-2; 8 nucleotides match TRBD1. Germline V CDR1 and CDR2: SGHAT, FQNNGV. CDR3 length: 14 residues. Losses at the gene ends were 4 bases for V and 7 bases for J; bases not matched to a gene: 8.